The present TCR beta chain was sequenced within a study of cytomegalovirus exposure and HLA in healthy donors. Researchers ran the PCR with 60 Vbeta and 13 Jbeta primers. The table came from immunoSEQ multiplex PCR; TCRdb's copy has only in-frame clones and leaves some out. The sample has about 100,000 clones, approximately 70% seen once; the top ten hold around 4%. There are 14 residues in the CDR3. With 3 bases removed from V and 4 bases from J, the gap between germline ends came to 10 bases. Germline values: CDR1 WNHNN, CDR2 SYGVQD (reference sequence). The sample comprised PBMCs. V is TRBV10-1 and J is TRBJ1-3, with D tentatively TRBD1 (5 bases). This receptor was obtained from a man aged 25 to 40 in good health and CMV-seropositive. The CDR3 protein is CASSDPGLGNTIYF. Here the CDR3 DNA reads TGCGCCAGCAGTGATCCGGGACTCGGAAACACCATATATTTT.